One and the same sample provided the 20 T cell receptor beta chains below, sequenced in a study of identifying expanded T cells in peripheral blood. TCRdb's table, derived via immunoSEQ multiplex PCR, lists solely in-frame clones and lacks some. Of some 70,000 clones in the sample, about 90% were seen once. Sequenced input: blood. The receptors stem from a person between 18 and 75 years old in good health.

The rearrangement joins TRBV5-1 to TRBJ2-6; no clear D gene. The CDR3 contains 15 residues. The V gene's germline CDR1 is SGHRS and CDR2 YFSETQ. With 0 bases removed from V and 0 bases from J, the gap between germline ends came to 4 bases. CDR3 nucleotide sequence: TGCGCCAGCAGCTTGGAGGTCTCTGGGGCCAACGTCCTGACTTTC. Translated: CASSLEVSGANVLTF.

The sample holds a few counts of this clone. The chain recombines TRBV2 with TRBJ1-5, with a weak D call TRBD1 (5 bases). Per germline, CDR1 SNHLY and CDR2 FYNNEI. The ends were cut back, 7 bases at V and 1 base at J, with 11 bases in the middle. This CDR3 is 14 amino acids long. CDR3 DNA: TGTGCCAGCACCAGGGTCGGGAGCAATCAGCCCCAGCATTTT. Amino acid sequence: CASTRVGSNQPQHF.

This clone was seen only once. V gene TRBV27 combines with J gene TRBJ2-7, with unresolved D. This CDR3 spans 13 amino acids. The germline V gene has CDR1 MNHEY and CDR2 SMNVEV (reference sequence). Trimming cost V 3 bases and J 3 bases, with 9 bases left between them. CDR3 amino acids: CASSLWQDYEQYF. The CDR3 region has the DNA TGTGCCAGCAGTTTGTGGCAGGACTACGAGCAGTACTTC.

The rearrangement links TRBV6-4 to TRBJ2-3; the match to TRBD2 covers 9 bases. The CDR3 length is 16 residues. Trimming cost V 2 bases and J 2 bases; bases outside gene matches: 5. CDR1 and CDR2 from the germline V gene are MRHNA and SNTAGT. Written as DNA, the CDR3 is TGTGCCAGCAGTGACCGGGCGGGAGGGCCCACAGATACGCAGTATTTT. Translating it yields CASSDRAGGPTDTQYF.

This chain uses TRBV4-2 with TRBJ1-4, with D maybe TRBD1 (6 bases). V lost 5 bases and J lost 4, with 11 bases in between. The CDR3 spans 14 residues. Germline V CDR1 and CDR2: LGHNA, YNFKEQ. The CDR3 reads CASSTTGINEKLFF. CDR3 in DNA: TGTGCCAGCAGCACAACAGGGATTAATGAAAAACTGTTTTTT.

The rearrangement links TRBV28 to TRBJ1-4, with a weak D call TRBD1 (6 bases). Per germline, CDR1 MDHEN and CDR2 SYDVKM. CDR3 length: 13 residues. The V end was cut by 6 bases, the J end by 6 bases, with 11 bases between. CDR3 region: CASSPGTYEKLFF. The CDR3 bases are TGTGCCAGCAGCCCCGGGACATATGAAAAACTGTTTTTT.

The V gene is TRBV29-1, the J gene TRBJ2-1; 10 bases align to TRBD2. The ends lost 6 bases at V and 6 bases at J; junction bases unmatched: 14. CDR1 is SQVTM and CDR2 is ANQGSEA in the germline V gene. There are 16 residues in the CDR3. The CDR3 nucleotides read TGCAGCGTCATCCTGCCGGGACTAGCGCCCTCCAATGAGCAGTTCTTC. It translates to CSVILPGLAPSNEQFF.

This rearrangement joins TRBV27 to TRBJ1-3; D is unclear. CDR3 length: 15 residues. V shed 2 bases and J shed 0 bases, with 8 bases lying between them. The germline CDR1 and CDR2 sequences are MNHEY and SMNVEV (reference sequence). The CDR3 here is CASSLTGSSGNTIYF. CDR3 coding DNA: TGTGCCAGCAGTTTAACGGGAAGCTCTGGAAACACCATATATTTT.

The V gene is TRBV4-1, the J gene TRBJ2-3, with D perhaps TRBD1 or TRBD2 (5 bases each). CDR1 MGHRA and CDR2 YSYEKL come from the germline V gene. This CDR3 has 16 amino acids. Trimming stripped 1 base from V and 0 bases from J, with 11 bases between. The DNA of the CDR3 is TGCGCCAGCAGCCAAGTGGGGACGGGTAGCACAGATACGCAGTATTTT. This translates into CASSQVGTGSTDTQYF.

The CDR3 here is CASSFRGSEQYF. The CDR3 bases are TGTGCCAGCAGCTTCCGGGGGAGTGAGCAGTACTTC. This chain connects TRBV7-8 to TRBJ2-7; D perhaps matches TRBD2 (6 bases). Germline V gives CDR1 SGHVS, CDR2 FQNEAQ. The CDR3 extends over 12 amino acids. Trimming shortened V by 3 bases and J by 7 bases, and 10 bases separated the two germline ends.

This chain uses TRBV28 with TRBJ2-7; D might be TRBD1 (6 bases). Germline V gene lookup returns CDR1 MDHEN and CDR2 SYDVKM. The CDR3 sequence is 14 residues long. V lost 3 bases and J lost 1, with 10 bases in between. The CDR3 reads CASSFIGQSYEQYF. CDR3 nucleotides: TGTGCCAGCAGTTTTATCGGACAGTCCTACGAGCAGTACTTC.

The rearrangement uses TRBV2 and TRBJ1-2, with D possibly TRBD1 on 5 matching bases. The CDR3 is 14 amino acids. Trimming removed 3 bases at V and 3 bases at J, with 11 bases between. Germline CDR1 is SNHLY and CDR2 is FYNNEI. DNA of the CDR3: TGTGCCAGCAGTGAGGGGGGGTTTGACTATGGCTACACCTTC. It encodes CASSEGGFDYGYTF.

This chain connects TRBV6-6 to TRBJ1-2; a weak D match, TRBD1 (5 bases). Germline V gene lookup returns CDR1 MNHNY and CDR2 SVGAGI (reference sequence). V lost 1 base, J lost 5 bases, and 14 bases lay in between. There are 15 residues in the CDR3. The CDR3 nucleotides read TGTGCCAGCAGTTACTTTATGGGGGGTTCGTATGGCTACACCTTC. It yields the protein CASSYFMGGSYGYTF.

The chain joins TRBV7-2 to TRBJ2-1; D might be TRBD2 (5 bases). The germline gives CDR1 SGHTA, CDR2 FQGNSA. Trimming took 1 base from V and 6 from J, leaving 13 bases between them. The CDR3 has 15 residues. DNA for the CDR3: TGTGCCAGCAGCTTAGGGACTCATGTTAGCAATGAGCAGTTCTTC. It specifies CASSLGTHVSNEQFF.

The rearrangement uses TRBV27 and TRBJ2-3, with TRBD1 as a possible D gene (6 bases). Trimming took 4 bases from V and 1 from J, leaving 9 bases between them. Germline CDR1 reads MNHEY; CDR2 reads SMNVEV (reference sequence). The CDR3 spans 14 residues. This chain's CDR3 is CASSSWTGTDTQYF. Written as DNA, the CDR3 is TGTGCCAGCAGTTCCTGGACAGGCACAGATACGCAGTATTTT.

This chain uses TRBV7-2 with TRBJ1-1; D is undetermined. Germline V gives CDR1 SGHTA, CDR2 FQGNSA. The V and J ends lost 5 bases and 6 bases respectively, with 13 bases between them. The CDR3 totals 13 residues. The CDR3 region is CASSPRTRPEAFF. The CDR3 coding sequence is TGTGCCAGCAGCCCGCGAACGAGGCCTGAAGCTTTCTTT.

The chain employs TRBV7-2 and TRBJ1-4, with 9 bases matching TRBD1. CDR3 size: 16 residues. The germline CDR1 and CDR2 sequences are SGHTA and FQGNSA. The junction had 9 bases not matched to a gene; V was cut back by 5 bases and J by 5 bases. The CDR3 region has the DNA TGTGCCAGCAGCCAAATCCCGGGACAGGGAAATGAAAAACTGTTTTTT. This translates into CASSQIPGQGNEKLFF.

The chain couples TRBV2 to TRBJ2-3, with D perhaps TRBD1 or TRBD2 (5 bases each). CDR1 SNHLY and CDR2 FYNNEI come from the germline V gene. The CDR3 runs to 15 residues. Trimming cost V 7 bases and J 7 bases, with 21 bases left between them. The CDR3 DNA reads as TGTGCCAGCACCCTGGAGGCAGGGCAGATTTATACGCAGTATTTT. Protein sequence: CASTLEAGQIYTQYF.

The chain links TRBV6-6 to TRBJ1-5; D gene unclear. Per germline, CDR1 MNHNY and CDR2 SVGAGI (reference sequence). This CDR3 has 13 amino acids. V lost 7 bases and J lost 3, with 10 bases in between. The CDR3 reads CASKGSVNQPQHF. In DNA, the CDR3 is TGTGCCAGCAAAGGTTCGGTCAATCAGCCCCAGCATTTT.

This clone came up a few times. The chain has TRBV9 and TRBJ2-2; 12 bases are shared with TRBD2. The CDR3 loop spans 18 amino acids. V gave up 2 bases and J gave up 3 bases; unmatched junction bases: 8. Germline values: CDR1 SGDLS, CDR2 YYNGEE. This chain's CDR3 is CASSVTSGRYIHTGELFF. DNA of the CDR3: TGTGCCAGCAGCGTCACTAGCGGGAGGTATATCCACACCGGGGAGCTGTTTTTT.